Following are 2 T cell receptor beta chains from one sample sequenced in a study of blood T cell repertoires in COVID-19. Sequencing was performed with immunoSEQ multiplex PCR; in TCRdb, only in-frame clones are kept and a portion is missing. This sample has 400,000 or so clones, with approximately 86% found just once. The sample was PBMCs or T cells enriched from blood (not recorded which). The receptors were gathered from a woman in her thirties or forties with acute COVID-19.

The rearrangement uses TRBV7-9 and TRBJ1-2; no clear D. Trimming shortened V by 5 bases and J by 0 bases, and 13 bases separated the two germline ends. Germline assignment: CDR1 SEHNR and CDR2 FQNEAQ (reference sequence). The CDR3 consists of 15 residues. Here the CDR3 DNA reads TGTGCCAGCAGCGGTATCCGGGAGGCTAACTATGGCTACACCTTC. It codes for CASSGIREANYGYTF.

This chain connects TRBV4-1 to TRBJ2-3, with TRBD2 matching over 11 bases. Trimming at V came to 3 bases and at J to 3 bases, leaving 5 bases not matched to a gene. The CDR3 length is 16 residues. Germline V gives CDR1 MGHRA, CDR2 YSYEKL. DNA of the CDR3: TGCGCCAGCAGCCATCGTAGCGGGGGGGGTACAGATACGCAGTATTTT. Its translation: CASSHRSGGGTDTQYF.